These 27 T cell receptor beta chains share one sample of origin, sequenced in a study of blood T cells in healthy people across ages (dated by TCRdb to about 2015). Library preparation was by 5' RACE. Sequencing used an Illumina HiSeq 2500. A second PCR of roughly 7 to 12 cycles was performed with a sample-barcoded 5' primer and a J-beta primer mix. TCRdb trimmed public reads at Q25 via fastp, called clones via MiXCR and kept in-frame beta chains. Under each unique CDR3 protein, matching rows form one entry showing the most common genes and DNA. This sample comprises about 1.8 million distinct CDR3 sequences, 40% to 55% of them detected only once. Of the sample, approximately 2.1% is held by the ten largest clones. The source material was blood. The source is a woman aged 35 to 49 in good health.

As to this clonotype: The junction and the germline gene differ at one end; a read error may be behind it. The chain links TRBV7-2 to TRBJ2-3; either TRBD1 or TRBD2 may fit D (7 bases each). Per the germline V gene, CDR1 is SGHTA and CDR2 is FQGNSA. The length of the CDR3 is 15 residues. CDR3 nucleotide sequence: TGTGCCAGCAGCTCTACGAGGGGGGGGACAGATATGCAGTATTTT. It is translated as CASSSTRGGTDMQYF.

This clonotype was seen a handful of times. A much larger clone lies a single base off, so this may be a read error. The gene calls are TRBV29-1 and TRBJ2-5; no firm D call. Germline-derived CDR1 and CDR2 are SQVTM and ANQGSEA. The CDR3 has 11 residues. The V and J ends lost 7 bases and 8 bases respectively, with 14 bases between them. The chain's CDR3 is CSGESVGTQYF. CDR3 sequence (DNA): TGCAGCGGTGAGTCTGTTGGAACCCAGTACTTC.

This chain joins TRBV3-1 and TRBJ2-1; possible D gene TRBD2, 5 bases. In germline, CDR1 is LGHDT, CDR2 YNNKEL (reference sequence). V lost 6 bases and J 9 bases, leaving 18 bases between the germline ends. The CDR3 extends over 14 amino acids. The CDR3 reads CASRETISGGEQFF. The CDR3 DNA follows: TGTGCCAGCAGGGAGACTATATCCGGAGGTGAGCAGTTCTTC.

This clonotype showed up just a few times. J is TRBJ1-4 and V is TRBV4-2; TRBD1 is a possible D gene (5 bases). Per the germline V gene, CDR1 is LGHNA and CDR2 is YNFKEQ. The CDR3 loop spans 12 amino acids. With 0 bases removed from V and 12 bases from J, the gap between germline ends came to 8 bases. The DNA for the CDR3 is TGTGCCAGCAGCCAAGAGGGGGGTGAACTGTTTTTT. Its translation: CASSQEGGELFF.

The chain is built from TRBV6-2 or TRBV6-3 and TRBJ1-2, with 9 bases aligning to TRBD1. The CDR3 has 15 amino acids. The germline V gene has CDR1 MNHEY and CDR2 SVGEGT. J lost 4 bases, V lost 5 bases, and 8 bases had no gene match. The CDR3 sequence: CASSHRTGGLYGYTF. The CDR3 coding sequence is TGTGCCAGCAGTCACCGCACAGGGGGCCTCTATGGCTACACCTTC.

The chain links TRBV28 to TRBJ2-1, with 9 bases matching TRBD1. The CDR3 has 17 residues. Germline CDR1 reads MDHEN; CDR2 reads SYDVKM. V lost 5 bases to trimming and J lost 13 bases; unmatched junction nucleotides: 21. The chain's CDR3 is CASSVTGTGSVGETQFF. CDR3 nucleotides: TGTGCCAGCAGTGTCACTGGGACAGGGAGTGTAGGGGAGACCCAGTTCTTC.

V gene TRBV7-2 combines with J gene TRBJ2-7; 9 bases match TRBD2. With V trimmed by 6 bases and J by 3 bases, 18 bases remained unmatched. Germline V gene data show CDR1 as SGHTA and CDR2 as FQGNSA. The CDR3 extends over 18 amino acids. CDR3 amino acids: CASSKLPGVAGAYYEQYF. The CDR3 nucleotides are TGTGCCAGCAGTAAACTACCAGGAGTAGCGGGGGCCTACTACGAGCAGTACTTC.

J is TRBJ2-5 and V is TRBV24-1, with D uncertain. This CDR3 contains 15 residues. Germline V lookup: CDR1 KGHDR, CDR2 SFDVKD. V was clipped by 3 bases and J by 0 bases, with 10 bases between them. CDR3 nucleotide sequence: TGTGCCACCAGTGATCCCTCACAGTACCAAGAGACCCAGTACTTC. Translating it yields CATSDPSQYQETQYF.

The genes are TRBV12-3 or TRBV12-4 and TRBJ2-3; D is unresolved. The CDR3 length is 12 residues. Between the trimmed V and J ends, which lost 3 bases and 5 bases, there was a span of 6 bases. The CDR3 loop is CASSFSLDTQYF. In nucleotides, the CDR3 is TGTGCCAGCAGTTTCAGTCTAGATACGCAGTATTTT.

The rearrangement links TRBV3-1 to TRBJ1-5, with D possibly being TRBD1 (5 bases). Between the trimmed V and J ends, which lost 3 bases and 0 bases, there was a span of 27 bases. Germline V gene lookup returns CDR1 LGHDT and CDR2 YNNKEL (reference sequence). This CDR3 contains 21 residues. The CDR3 DNA reads as TGTGCCAGCAGCCACGGAGGTACAGGCCCTATTATGGGTTATAGCAATCAGCCCCAGCATTTT. Translated: CASSHGGTGPIMGYSNQPQHF.

The chain uses TRBV9 and TRBJ1-1; D not resolved. Trimming cost V 4 bases and J 0 bases, with 10 bases left between them. The germline V gene has CDR1 SGDLS and CDR2 YYNGEE. This CDR3 is built from 14 residues. As DNA, the CDR3 is TGTGCCAGCAGCCGGGCGAGCATGAACACTGAAGCTTTCTTT. Translation: CASSRASMNTEAFF.

The chain joins TRBV14 to TRBJ2-1; TRBD2 agrees at 10 bases. This CDR3 contains 16 residues. The V gene's germline CDR1 is SGHDN and CDR2 FVKESK. V lost 4 bases to trimming and J lost 7 bases; unmatched junction nucleotides: 10. Here the CDR3 reads CASSLRTSGEGNEQFF. The CDR3, as DNA: TGTGCCAGCAGCCTGAGAACTAGCGGGGAAGGAAATGAGCAGTTCTTC.

This clonotype was detected many times. V and J are TRBV10-3 and TRBJ2-5; unclear D gene. Germline V CDR1 and CDR2: ENHRY, SYGVKD. This CDR3 comprises 12 residues. Trimming removed 7 bases at V and 2 bases at J, with 8 bases between. The CDR3 DNA sequence: TGTGCCATCACAACCCCTCAAGAGACCCAGTACTTC. It translates to CAITTPQETQYF.

This clonotype was detected a few times. The chain joins TRBV29-1 to TRBJ1-4, with D unclear. Germline-derived CDR1 and CDR2 are SQVTM and ANQGSEA. The V end lost 5 bases, the J end lost 4 bases, and 8 bases lay between the germline ends. The CDR3 has 12 residues. The CDR3 nucleotides are TGCAGCGTTCAAGGGAATAATGAAAAACTGTTTTTT. Protein sequence: CSVQGNNEKLFF.

The rearrangement joins TRBV2 to TRBJ2-1; D perhaps matches TRBD2 (5 bases). Per the germline V gene, CDR1 is SNHLY and CDR2 is FYNNEI. Trimming took off 1 base at V and 6 bases at J, with 10 bases between the two ends. The length of the CDR3 is 14 residues. CDR3 sequence reads: CASSEDLASNEQFF. As DNA, the CDR3 is TGTGCCAGCAGTGAAGATTTAGCGAGCAATGAGCAGTTCTTC. Full variable domain (missing parts from reference TRBV2 and TRBJ2-1): EPEVTQTPSHQVTQMGQEVILRCVPISNHLYFYWYRQILGQKVEFLVSFYNNEISEKSEIFDDQFSVERPDGSNFTLKIRSTKLEDSAMYFCASSEDLASNEQFFGPGTRLTVL.

The chain carries TRBV10-3 and TRBJ2-5; 9 nucleotides agree with TRBD1. This CDR3 is 17 amino acids long. The ends lost 2 bases at V and 5 bases at J; junction bases unmatched: 12. CDR1 and CDR2 from the germline V gene are ENHRY and SYGVKD. This chain's CDR3 is CAISEGMLTGGSETQYF. CDR3 nucleotides: TGTGCCATCAGTGAGGGGATGCTGACAGGGGGATCTGAGACCCAGTACTTC.

This clonotype was seen a few times. The rearrangement links TRBV14 to TRBJ2-5; weak D call: TRBD2 (5 bases). Germline CDR1 and CDR2: SGHDN and FVKESK. V was trimmed by 3 bases and J by 11 bases, leaving 25 bases between them. The CDR3 spans 16 residues. The CDR3 DNA sequence: TGTGCCAGCAGCCATAACCGGGCGGAGCGCGGGCTTGAGCAGTACTTC. This encodes CASSHNRAERGLEQYF.

The chain combines TRBV7-3 with TRBJ2-5, with D unclear. Germline-derived CDR1 and CDR2 are SGHTA and FQGTGA. This CDR3 has 14 residues. Trimming left V 6 bases short and J 4 bases short, with 15 bases between. The CDR3 DNA sequence: TGTGCCAGCAGGAGTCCAGGAGACGGAGAGACCCAGTACTTC. This sequence encodes CASRSPGDGETQYF.

The chain is built from TRBV7-2 and TRBJ1-2, with unresolved D. CDR1 SGHTA and CDR2 FQGNSA come from the germline V gene. V was clipped by 0 bases and J by 7 bases, with 9 bases between them. The CDR3 is 13 residues long. DNA of the CDR3: TGTGCCAGCAGCTTAGCTTCCACCTGTGGCTACACCTTC. It specifies CASSLASTCGYTF.

This chain links TRBV5-1 with TRBJ2-7; 8 positions agree with TRBD2. The CDR3 spans 14 residues. V gave up 5 bases and J gave up 5 bases; unmatched junction bases: 9. Per the germline V gene, CDR1 is SGHRS and CDR2 is YFSETQ. CDR3: CASRGSGERDEQYF. In DNA form, the CDR3 reads TGCGCCAGCAGAGGTAGCGGGGAGCGCGACGAGCAGTACTTC.

The genes are TRBV20-1 and TRBJ1-5; 9 positions agree with TRBD1. V was pared by 5 bases and J by 0 bases, with 8 bases of the junction left unmatched. The CDR3 spans 16 residues. The V gene's germline CDR1 is DFQATT and CDR2 SNEGSKA (reference sequence). The CDR3 nucleotides read TGCAGTGCTGCCGGGACAGGGCGCTATAGCAATCAGCCCCAGCATTTT. Encoded protein: CSAAGTGRYSNQPQHF.

The J gene is TRBJ1-1, the V gene TRBV6-5; maybe TRBD1 (5 bases). V lost 0 bases and J 6 bases, leaving 20 bases between the germline ends. The CDR3 is made up of 17 amino acids. CDR1 and CDR2 (germline): MNHEY, SVGAGI. The CDR3 reads CASSYSFGGAAGAEAFF. The CDR3 DNA reads as TGTGCCAGCAGTTACTCTTTTGGCGGGGCCGCGGGGGCTGAAGCTTTCTTT.

V is TRBV5-1 and J is TRBJ2-7; no firm D call. Per the germline V gene, CDR1 is SGHRS and CDR2 is YFSETQ. This CDR3 is built from 14 residues. V lost 0 bases and J 5 bases, leaving 12 bases between the germline ends. This CDR3 reads CASSLGQALHEQYF. The DNA for the CDR3 is TGCGCCAGCAGCTTGGGTCAGGCCCTCCACGAGCAGTACTTC. Using reference TRBV5-1 and TRBJ2-7 for the parts outside the CDR3, the full variable domain is KAGVTQTPRYLIKTRGQQVTLSCSPISGHRSVSWYQQTPGQGLQFLFEYFSETQRNKGNFPGRFSGRQFSNSRSEMNVSTLELGDSALYLCASSLGQALHEQYFGPGTRLTVT.

The V gene is TRBV24-1, the J gene TRBJ1-5; D might be TRBD1 (6 bases). Germline assignment: CDR1 KGHDR and CDR2 SFDVKD. The CDR3 consists of 17 residues. Trimming left V 2 bases short and J 0 bases short, with 13 bases between. DNA for the CDR3: TGTGCCACCAGTGATTCCCGACAGGCTTATAGCAATCAGCCCCAGCATTTT. It yields the protein CATSDSRQAYSNQPQHF.

The rearrangement joins TRBV10-2 to TRBJ1-2; TRBD1 might be the D (5 bases). Germline V gene sequence: CDR1 WSHSY, CDR2 SAAADI. The germline V and J ends were trimmed by 0 bases and 5 bases, with 16 bases remaining between them. CDR3 length: 16 residues. The CDR3 is CASSESFRTGTYGYTF. CDR3 sequence (DNA): TGCGCCAGCAGTGAGTCCTTCCGGACGGGGACTTATGGCTACACCTTC.

The rearrangement uses TRBV24-1 and TRBJ2-3, with TRBD1 identical over 9 bases. This CDR3 comprises 16 residues. V shed 4 bases and J 0 bases; nucleotides not matched to a gene: 4. Germline-derived CDR1 and CDR2 are KGHDR and SFDVKD. CDR3 sequence (DNA): TGTGCCACCAGTGAAGGGACAGGGCTAAGCACAGATACGCAGTATTTT. It translates to CATSEGTGLSTDTQYF.

The chain combines TRBV6-2 or TRBV6-3 with TRBJ2-4; 8 nucleotides match TRBD1. This CDR3 has 15 amino acids. The V gene end was trimmed by 6 bases and the J gene end by 3 bases; junction bases not matched to a gene: 7. Per germline, CDR1 MNHEY and CDR2 SVGEGT. The CDR3 protein is CASRDLGQVKNIQYF. DNA for the CDR3: TGTGCCAGCAGAGACTTGGGACAGGTCAAAAACATTCAGTACTTC.